Sequencing of this TCR beta chain was carried out in a study of blood T cell repertoires in COVID-19. In the study overall: Samples came from the United States, Italy and Spain, spanning acute and convalescent COVID-19. From T cells, B-cell-depleted T cells, or PBMCs came the material, which was cDNA or gDNA.

CDR1 is SEHNR, CDR2 FQNEAQ, per germline (reference sequence). Trimming took 3 bases from V and 10 from J; bases not matched to a gene: 9. This CDR3 has 15 residues. Original data processing: Using reference gene primer amplification, nucleated cell counts were estimated. Only in-frame clones appear in the TCRdb table, and some are missing; sequencing was by immunoSEQ multiplex PCR. The DNA was the basis for D and trimming; V, J and clone size are from that table. The sample consists of about 150,000 clones, around 87% of them appearing once. Source material: peripheral blood. This chain links TRBV7-9 with TRBJ1-1, with 12 bases matching TRBD1. This TCR was sampled from an elderly man with acute or convalescent COVID-19. CDR3 DNA: TGTGCCAGCAGCTTCGGGACAGGGGGCGGGGGACCAGCTTTCTTT. Amino acid sequence: CASSFGTGGGGPAFF.